The rows below give T cell receptor beta chains drawn from one sample of a study of regulatory T cells in long-lasting Graves disease. Using its own MiXCR run on the multiplex PCR reads, TCRdb lists one record per CDR3 protein. The table shows 250,000 or so distinct CDR3 sequences, with around 20% occurring only once. This material consisted of peripheral blood mononuclear cells (PBMCs), taken at new diagnosis, from a patient treated with antithyroid drugs. These receptors were collected from a female donor with Graves disease. Each CDR3 is given with its conserved first and last residue. D genes are given only for firm matches. Size is omitted from some rows. Given values are once, few, many or a class for expanded clones.

>NA|NA|TRBV12-3/TRBV12-4|TRBJ2-7
CASSLGGGSAYEQYF
TGTGCCAGCAGCCTAGGAGGGGGATCGGCATACGAGCAGTACTTC
>TRBD1|NA|TRBV7-6|TRBJ1-1
CASSFDRVNTEAFF
TGTGCCAGCAGCTTTGACAGGGTAAACACTGAAGCTTTCTTT
>NA|many|TRBV3-1|TRBJ2-1
CASSQGGGTYNEQFF
TGTGCCAGCAGCCAAGGGGGAGGTACCTACAATGAGCAGTTCTTC
>NA|many|TRBV7-2|TRBJ1-2
CASSPSPLYGYTF
TGTGCCAGCAGCCCGAGCCCGTTGTATGGCTACACCTTC
>NA|many|TRBV5-1|TRBJ2-1
CASSLALDEQFF
TGCGCCAGCAGCTTGGCGTTAGATGAGCAGTTCTTC
>NA|few|TRBV6-1|TRBJ1-6
CASTITGFSYNSPLHF
TGTGCCAGCACTATTACAGGGTTTTCCTATAATTCACCCCTCCACTTT
>TRBD2|few|TRBV14|TRBJ2-7
CASSQVSSGRAREHYF
TGTGCCAGCAGCCAAGTGAGTAGCGGGAGGGCCCGCGAGCATTACTTC
>NA|few|TRBV4-3|TRBJ1-4
CASSQSTGAAREKLFF
TGCGCCAGCAGCCAAAGTACAGGAGCGGCTAGGGAAAAACTGTTTTTT
>NA|many|TRBV3-1|TRBJ2-5
CASSQDLQGEETQYF
TGTGCCAGCAGCCAAGATCTACAGGGCGAAGAGACCCAGTACTTC
>TRBD2|NA|TRBV3-1|TRBJ2-2
CASSQRLAGGRELFF
TGTGCCAGCAGCCAAAGACTAGCGGGGGGACGGGAGCTGTTTTTT